This entry concerns a single TCR beta chain. Each cell subset's genomic DNA was divided evenly among several immunoSEQ plates. Generated by immunoSEQ multiplex PCR, the TCRdb table keeps only in-frame clones and is missing some. Seen here are approximately 400,000 clones, 95% to 97% observed once, and the top ten hold about 0.32%. Germline V lookup: CDR1 MNHNS, CDR2 SASEGT. The CDR3 runs 13 residues. J lost 3 bases, V lost 7 bases, and 6 bases had no gene match. These data belong to a study of shared clonotypes between healthy human individuals. The chain combines TRBV6-1 with TRBJ2-7, with 7 bases that match TRBD1. The sample comprised memory CD8+ T cells sorted from blood. Stated subset: CD45RO+ cells pooled with CCR7-negative TemRA cells. The clonotype was recovered from a man aged 30 to 39 in good health. The CDR3 here is CASTGRGNYEQYF. CDR3 nucleotide sequence: TGTGCCAGCACGGGCAGGGGGAACTACGAGCAGTACTTC.